This TCR beta chain was captured by sequencing in a study of blood T cell repertoires in COVID-19. Study-level background: The analysed material was cDNA or gDNA that came from T cells, B-cell-depleted T cells, or PBMCs.

This CDR3 comprises 15 residues. With 4 bases clipped from V and 6 bases from J, the junction kept 2 bases outside the gene matches. Germline-derived CDR1 and CDR2 are SEHNR and FQNEAQ (reference sequence). TCRdb keeps only in-frame clones here, not all; method: immunoSEQ multiplex PCR. The sample holds fewer than 350,000 clones, roughly nine tenths seen once. Seattle patient enrollment occurred during active infection, with longitudinal follow-up thereafter. The V call is TRBV7-9, the J call TRBJ1-6; 11 bases map to TRBD1. The sample comprised peripheral blood. This sequence originates from a woman younger than 45 with COVID-19, enrolled during active disease. The CDR3 DNA is TGTGCCAGCAGCTCGGGACAGGGGGTTAATTCACCCCTCCACTTT. Translated: CASSSGQGVNSPLHF.